This T cell receptor beta chain was sequenced in a study of OX40 agonist ivuxolimab in advanced cancers. In the study overall: Enrolled patients in dose escalation had cancers that were hepatocellular carcinoma, melanoma, renal cell or head and neck cancer. Study-wide points: Determination of antigen specificity was not performed for the expanded peripheral T cells.

As concerns this clone: The antigen remains unidentified.

Profiled with immunoSEQ multiplex PCR; TCRdb holds only in-frame clones, not every one. Of under 80,000 clones in the sample, roughly 90% are singletons; the top ten hold approximately 0.98%. V was cut by 3 bases and J by 4 bases, with 12 bases left in between. Per the germline V gene, CDR1 is MNHEY and CDR2 is SMNVEV (reference sequence). The CDR3 has 14 residues. Systemic immunosuppression or a history of autoimmune disease excluded patients. Collection of blood occurred at baseline, at cycle 4 day 1, and at cycle 7 day 1. The rearrangement joins TRBV27 to TRBJ1-1; D perhaps matches TRBD1 (6 bases). This sequence originates from an adult with an advanced solid tumor such as melanoma, head and neck, liver or kidney cancer. Here the sequenced sample was CD4+ or CD8+ T cells sorted from blood, taken in a trial of the OX40 agonist ivuxolimab. The CDR3, as DNA: TGTGCCAGCAGTTTTTTGGGGGCTGTCACTGAAGCTTTCTTT. It specifies CASSFLGAVTEAFF.